This TCR beta chain was sequenced in a study of T cell responses to AZD1222 COVID-19 vaccine (dated by TCRdb to about 2021). About the full investigation: A total of just over 230 trial participants underwent TCR sequencing, of whom around 200 received two doses of AZD1222 and some 25 received two doses of the MenACWY control vaccine. Enrollment into the trials was organized by age into subgroups of 18-55, 56-69 and 70-plus years, and those subgroups contained approximately 150, 30 and 60 TCR-sequenced participants, respectively.

What the study reported, not specific to this receptor: Conclusions about previously exposed vaccinees are limited, since just five or six AZD1222 recipients were seropositive for SARS-CoV-2 at baseline. No day 14 peak-response samples were available, so repertoires were characterized only after the peak T cell response. The whole spike protein was spanned by vaccine-associated CD4 TCRs, and dominant responses were seen in regions 160-218 and 743-854. The 56-69-year group was small, and its depth increase did not reach significance, likely because of low power. Reportedly, almost half of the unique spike-specific TCRs recognized epitopes lying outside the regions that are mutated in the B.1.351 and B.1.1.7 variants. A significant rise in spike-specific TCR breadth and depth was observed after two AZD1222 doses relative to day 0 and relative to MenACWY recipients. Participants were mostly white British and included more females than males, and it was suggested by the authors that clonal diversity may have been underestimated.

The CDR3 regions of human TCRbeta chains were analyzed by immunosequencing. From the authors' description of their analysis: Repertoire TCRs were checked for matches against a reference library of SARS-CoV-2-specific TCRs that had been generated using the MIRA antigen-specificity platform. Breadth was defined as the fraction of unique TCRs that were SARS-CoV-2-associated, and depth was defined as the fraction of total T cells that were SARS-CoV-2-associated. Each spike-specific TCR was assigned to its reactive spike region and to a CD4 or CD8 class using the MIRA data. Log10-transformed breadth and depth values were compared by one-way ANOVA with Sidak's multiple comparisons tests. TCRdb took over this immuneACCESS table, retaining in-frame rearrangements with V and J assigned. Such tables are incomplete; in checked studies, under half of the missing clones stem from an unresolved V gene, and the remainder is unexplained. That table furnishes V, J and clone size, whereas the DNA furnished D and trimming. Present in this sample are nearly 200,000 clones, 85% to 95% of which were seen just once. In total, the top ten clones hold roughly 0.99% of the sample.

Interpreted using the paper, the time point label stands for: about 28 days (+/-7) after the second vaccine dose. AZD1222 recipients given second doses at about 4 weeks or at about 12 weeks were pooled, since spike-specific TCR depth and breadth were not found to differ between the two schedules. Vaccinee samples were obtained from the UK trials COV001 and COV002, which included a single-blind randomized controlled phase 2/3 trial of AZD1222 (ChAdOx1 nCoV-19) in healthy adults. Trial participant PBMC samples were collected at day 0 and day 28 after the second dose for TCRbeta chain sequencing. The CDR3 numbers 11 residues from cysteine through phenylalanine. Here the CDR3 DNA is all that survives: 33 bases in frame from base 1. Via the germline V gene, CDR1 is MNHEY and CDR2 SVGAGI. V drops 6 bases and J drops 4 bases, leaving 4 bases in between. For this clone: Which antigen it targets is not known. No per-base quality is available; no much larger clone lies one base away.

Sample: peripheral blood, taken 28 days after the second AZD1222 dose. The chain is encoded by TRBV6-5 joined to TRBJ2-1, with the D gene not clear enough to name. The receptor was isolated from an adult who received the AZD1222 COVID-19 vaccine. The bases read TGTGCCAGCAGCCAATACAATGAGCAGTTCTTC. It codes for CASSQYNEQFF.